What follows describes a single T cell receptor beta chain. The protocol was immunoSEQ multiplex PCR, while the TCRdb copy is restricted to in-frame clones and leaves out a portion. The table shows about 140,000 clones, with roughly four fifths occurring only once. The data originate from a study of blood T cell repertoires in COVID-19. Germline V gene data show CDR1 as KGHSH and CDR2 as LQKENI. This CDR3 is 14 amino acids long. With V trimmed by 5 bases and J by 3 bases, 5 bases remained unmatched. This chain connects TRBV18 to TRBJ1-1; 8 bases map to TRBD1. Sequencing was done on a sample of peripheral blood. This TCR was recovered from a woman between 45 and 60 years old with active or convalescent COVID-19. Here the CDR3 reads CASSRQGMDTEAFF. The CDR3 DNA is TGTGCCAGCTCAAGACAGGGGATGGACACTGAAGCTTTCTTT.